These 30 T cell receptor beta chains were all obtained from the same sample, sequenced in a study of T-cell reconstitution after alpha-beta-depleted transplantation in children listed by TCRdb under 2016. Libraries were made using PCR. Sequencing relied on an Illumina HiSeq 2500. TCR library preparation used molecular barcoding, with unique molecular identifiers applied to normalize quantification of the TCRbeta repertoire. Through fastp at Q25 and MiXCR, TCRdb rebuilt clones from the public reads, retaining in-frame beta chains. Rows with a matching CDR3 protein are joined into one entry that keeps the most common DNA and genes. This sample holds around 340,000 distinct CDR3 sequences; roughly 13% were observed only once. The ten largest clones add up to around 4.5% of the sample. The source was PBMCs, collected from the stem cell graft. The receptors originated from a human donor who donated a stem cell graft to a child with Fanconi anemia.

V and J are TRBV6-2 or TRBV6-3 and TRBJ2-2; no firm D call. Germline V lookup: CDR1 MNHEY, CDR2 SVGEGT. This CDR3 has 14 residues. Trimming cost V 5 bases and J 4 bases, with 11 bases left between them. CDR3 bases: TGTGCCAGCAGTCCCCTGCACACCACCGGGGAGCTGTTTTTT. Translated, it gives CASSPLHTTGELFF.

The chain employs TRBV20-1 and TRBJ1-1, with TRBD1 as a possible D gene (6 bases). The CDR3 is 10 amino acids. Germline V gene sequence: CDR1 DFQATT, CDR2 SNEGSKA (reference sequence). The CDR3: CRGRGTEAFF. CDR3 nucleotide sequence: TGCAGAGGCAGGGGAACTGAAGCTTTCTTT.

The gene calls are TRBV20-1 and TRBJ1-3; D call uncertain. Germline V gene sequence: CDR1 DFQATT, CDR2 SNEGSKA (reference sequence). The CDR3 loop spans 13 amino acids. Trimming stripped 5 bases from V and 0 bases from J, with 8 bases between. The CDR3 coding sequence is TGCAGTGCTTCGTCTCTCTCTGGAAACACCATATATTTT. As protein: CSASSLSGNTIYF.

The table lists this clonotype with a few counts. The rearrangement links TRBV5-1 to TRBJ2-1, with a tentative D call TRBD2 (6 bases). In germline, CDR1 is SGHRS, CDR2 YFSETQ. V dropped 4 bases and J dropped 6 bases, with 14 bases sitting between them. CDR3 size: 14 residues. Here the CDR3 DNA reads TGCGCCAGCAGCAGCGGACTACAAATCAATGAGCAGTTCTTC. Its translation is CASSSGLQINEQFF.

The genes are TRBV5-1 and TRBJ2-7; D gene unclear. Trimming left V 4 bases short and J 2 bases short, with 16 bases between. The CDR3 spans 15 residues. Germline CDR1 SGHRS, CDR2 YFSETQ. CDR3 nucleotides: TGCGCCAGCAGCCAAACTCCTGAAAAAACCTACGAGCAGTACTTC. The encoded protein is CASSQTPEKTYEQYF.

This chain's CDR3 is CAISQQGGTEAFF. The CDR3 region has the DNA TGTGCCATCAGTCAGCAGGGCGGCACTGAAGCTTTCTTT. The chain joins TRBV10-3 to TRBJ1-1, with a possible D match to TRBD1 (5 bases). CDR1 is ENHRY and CDR2 is SYGVKD in the germline V gene. The germline V and J ends were trimmed by 5 bases and 4 bases, with 11 bases remaining between them. CDR3 length: 13 residues.

This clonotype was counted only a few times. The V call is TRBV6-2 or TRBV6-3, the J call TRBJ2-5; TRBD1 aligns across 9 bases. Germline CDR1 MNHEY, CDR2 SVGEGT. V was pared by 6 bases and J by 7 bases, with 12 bases of the junction left unmatched. CDR3 length equals 15 residues. The DNA of the CDR3 is TGTGCCAGCAGCCTGAGACAGGGGGTTATGGGGACCCAGTACTTC. It yields the protein CASSLRQGVMGTQYF.

This clonotype was seen a few times. CDR3 loop: CAISGGQGEEKAFF. The CDR3 DNA sequence: TGTGCCATCAGTGGGGGACAGGGGGAAGAAAAAGCTTTCTTT. The chain carries TRBV10-3 and TRBJ1-1; 11 nucleotides line up with TRBD1. Germline V gene sequence: CDR1 ENHRY, CDR2 SYGVKD. J was trimmed by 9 bases and V by 4 bases; bases with no gene match: 7. This CDR3 contains 14 residues.

This clonotype was seen once. The gene calls are TRBV5-1 and TRBJ2-7, with a possible D match to TRBD2 (6 bases). Between the trimmed V and J ends, which lost 0 bases and 6 bases, there was a span of 19 bases. Germline CDR1 is SGHRS and CDR2 is YFSETQ. CDR3 length: 16 residues. The CDR3 DNA reads TGCGCCAGCAGCTTGGCCGGGTGGTCGGGGGATCGCGAGCAGTACTTC. Amino acid sequence: CASSLAGWSGDREQYF.

In its sample, this clonotype was seen a few times. The CDR3 protein is CASSARAPARETQYF. The CDR3 bases are TGTGCCAGCAGCGCCAGGGCCCCGGCGAGGGAGACCCAGTACTTC. The chain employs TRBV7-2 and TRBJ2-5; D perhaps matches TRBD1 (5 bases). V lost 5 bases and J 5 bases, leaving 18 bases between the germline ends. The V gene's germline CDR1 is SGHTA and CDR2 FQGNSA. The CDR3 runs to 15 residues.

This chain uses TRBV5-4 with TRBJ1-5; 8 positions match TRBD1. The CDR3 loop spans 13 amino acids. Germline V lookup: CDR1 SGHNT, CDR2 YYREEE (reference sequence). The J segment lost 6 bases and the V segment lost 1 base, leaving 0 bases of the junction unmatched. CDR3 loop: CASSLQGAQPQHF. CDR3 DNA: TGTGCCAGCAGCTTGCAGGGGGCTCAGCCCCAGCATTTT.

This clonotype was found a few times. J is TRBJ1-2 and V is TRBV14; D not resolved. Germline loops: CDR1 SGHDN, CDR2 FVKESK. Trimming took off 4 bases at V and 4 bases at J, with 13 bases between the two ends. The CDR3 extends over 14 amino acids. In nucleotides, the CDR3 is TGTGCCAGCAGCCCACCGGTGGACCGCTATGGCTACACCTTC. Translated: CASSPPVDRYGYTF.

This clonotype was recorded a few times. V gene TRBV11-2 combines with J gene TRBJ2-7; D not certain. V gave up 3 bases and J gave up 3 bases, with 15 bases separating them. CDR1 and CDR2 (germline): SGHAT, FQNNGV. The CDR3 sequence is 15 residues long. This chain's CDR3 is CASSLEGFYLYEQYF. The CDR3 DNA sequence: TGTGCCAGCAGCTTGGAAGGGTTTTACCTCTACGAGCAGTACTTC.

CDR3 protein: CASSQDGSGNYGYTF. In DNA, the CDR3 is TGCGCCAGCAGCCAAGATGGGTCAGGGAACTATGGCTACACCTTC. This sequence joins TRBV4-3 and TRBJ1-2; D possibly corresponds to TRBD1 (5 bases). V lost 0 bases and J 2 bases, leaving 10 bases between the germline ends. The germline V gene encodes CDR1 LGHNA and CDR2 YSLEER. The CDR3 is 15 amino acids.

V is TRBV6-5 and J is TRBJ2-2, with 9 bases aligning to TRBD1. CDR1 and CDR2 (germline): MNHEY, SVGAGI. Germline trimming cut 4 bases from V and 5 bases from J; bases unmatched to any gene: 8. This CDR3 region has 16 residues. CDR3 sequence (DNA): TGTGCCAGCAGTTTTGGGGGACAGGGAAAGACCGGGGAGCTGTTTTTT. It yields the protein CASSFGGQGKTGELFF.

This rearrangement joins TRBV4-1 to TRBJ2-7, with TRBD1 identical over 8 bases. The junction had 6 bases not matched to a gene; V was cut back by 4 bases and J by 7 bases. The CDR3 consists of 13 residues. The germline gives CDR1 MGHRA, CDR2 YSYEKL. The CDR3 region has the DNA TGCGCCAGCAGCCCGGACAGGGCTGGAGAGCAGTACTTC. The encoded protein is CASSPDRAGEQYF.

This clonotype occurred many times. V usage is TRBV5-1 and J usage is TRBJ2-7, with D possibly being TRBD2 (6 bases). The CDR3 consists of 14 residues. Trimming removed 5 bases at V and 1 base at J, with 13 bases between. Per germline, CDR1 SGHRS and CDR2 YFSETQ. DNA for the CDR3: TGCGCCAGCAGATCACCTGGGGGGTCCTACGAGCAGTACTTC. Translation gives CASRSPGGSYEQYF.

The chain is built from TRBV6-2 or TRBV6-3 and TRBJ2-1; TRBD2 matches at 12 bases. Germline trimming cut 7 bases from V and 2 bases from J; bases unmatched to any gene: 3. The CDR3 has 15 amino acids. In germline, CDR1 is MNHEY, CDR2 SVGEGT. CDR3 nucleotides: TGTGCCAGCATTAGACTAGCGGGGGCCTACAATGAGCAGTTCTTC. The encoded protein is CASIRLAGAYNEQFF.

The rearrangement joins TRBV4-3 to TRBJ2-3; unclear D gene. Germline V gene data show CDR1 as LGHNA and CDR2 as YSLEER. This CDR3 has 14 amino acids. The germline V and J ends were trimmed by 4 bases and 4 bases, with 12 bases remaining between them. The CDR3 reads CASSLSGRSDTQYF. The CDR3 DNA is TGCGCCAGCAGCCTGTCGGGCAGGTCAGATACGCAGTATTTT.

This clonotype was detected a few times. The CDR3 loop is CASYGHPNTEAFF. Here the CDR3 DNA reads TGCGCCTCCTATGGACACCCGAACACTGAAGCTTTCTTT. The V gene is TRBV5-1, the J gene TRBJ1-1, with D perhaps TRBD1 (5 bases). Trimming left V 10 bases short and J 1 base short, with 14 bases between. The CDR3 length is 13 residues. Germline V gene data show CDR1 as SGHRS and CDR2 as YFSETQ.

This clonotype was detected only a few times. Compared with germline, one end of the junction differs, possibly owing to a read error. The V gene is TRBV7-7, the J gene TRBJ2-2, with D possibly being TRBD1 or TRBD2 (5 bases each). Germline CDR1 reads SSHAT; CDR2 reads FNYEAQ (reference sequence). This CDR3 is built from 15 residues. The CDR3 coding sequence is TGTGCTAGCAGCTTAGGAACAAGGGGAGCCGGGGAGCTGTTTTTT. Protein sequence: CASSLGTRGAGELFF.

The chain joins TRBV20-1 to TRBJ2-6; no clear D gene. Deletions cut 4 bases from V and 0 bases from J, with 7 bases between. Germline V gene lookup returns CDR1 DFQATT and CDR2 SNEGSKA (reference sequence). This CDR3 has 14 amino acids. CDR3 nucleotide sequence: TGCAGTGCTATTAGAATCTCTGGGGCCAACGTCCTGACTTTC. This codes for CSAIRISGANVLTF.

This sequence joins TRBV6-2 or TRBV6-3 and TRBJ1-6; D unclear. CDR1 and CDR2 (germline): MNHEY, SVGEGT. This CDR3 contains 16 residues. Trimming left V 0 bases short and J 12 bases short, with 18 bases between. The CDR3 here is CASSYSRVRGSRPLHF. Written as DNA, the CDR3 is TGTGCCAGCAGTTACTCGAGGGTCCGGGGTAGTAGACCCCTCCACTTT.

This clonotype came up many times. This chain links TRBV20-1 with TRBJ1-6; 12 nucleotides match TRBD1. This CDR3 has 16 amino acids. Germline loops: CDR1 DFQATT, CDR2 SNEGSKA (reference sequence). The trim removed 1 base at V and 9 bases at J, leaving 7 bases unmatched. Here the CDR3 reads CSARAPGDRGRSPLHF. Here the CDR3 DNA reads TGCAGTGCTAGAGCCCCGGGGGACAGGGGGCGTTCACCCCTCCACTTT.

This chain joins TRBV4-3 and TRBJ2-3; D is perhaps TRBD1 (5 bases). CDR1 is LGHNA, CDR2 YSLEER, per germline. The CDR3 loop spans 15 amino acids. The V and J ends lost 1 base and 11 bases respectively, with 19 bases between them. CDR3 bases: TGCGCCAGCAGCCAAGCATCATCCGAGCGCCAGGGGCAGTATTTT. Encoded protein: CASSQASSERQGQYF.

This clonotype was seen at least ten times. This chain connects TRBV10-3 to TRBJ2-1, with 7 bases matching TRBD1. The CDR3 loop spans 16 amino acids. J was trimmed by 7 bases and V by 2 bases; bases with no gene match: 11. Germline V lookup: CDR1 ENHRY, CDR2 SYGVKD. The chain's CDR3 is CAISEDREVAGNEQFF. DNA for the CDR3: TGTGCCATCAGTGAGGACAGGGAAGTCGCCGGGAATGAGCAGTTCTTC.

This clonotype came up many times. The chain combines TRBV10-1 with TRBJ1-3; D perhaps matches TRBD1 (5 bases). Germline V gene sequence: CDR1 WNHNN, CDR2 SYGVQD (reference sequence). This CDR3 has 14 residues. Trimming removed 6 bases at V and 2 bases at J, with 11 bases between. CDR3 region: CASSSGGTGNTIYF. CDR3 coding DNA: TGCGCCAGCAGCTCCGGGGGGACTGGAAACACCATATATTTT.

This clonotype was seen more than once but under ten times. The chain carries TRBV28 and TRBJ1-1; no reliable D call. The CDR3 extends over 14 amino acids. Germline-derived CDR1 and CDR2 are MDHEN and SYDVKM. The ends were cut back, 7 bases at V and 0 bases at J, with 12 bases in the middle. The CDR3: CASTRGGVNTEAFF. CDR3 coding DNA: TGTGCCAGCACCCGGGGAGGAGTGAACACTGAAGCTTTCTTT.

The chain has TRBV6-6 and TRBJ1-5, with D hard to call. CDR3 length: 13 amino acids. Germline V gene lookup returns CDR1 MNHNY and CDR2 SVGAGI (reference sequence). V lost 10 bases to trimming and J lost 8 bases, with 18 bases between them. The CDR3 DNA reads as TGTGCCAATGCCGGATCCGACCAAGAGCCCCAGCATTTT. Protein product: CANAGSDQEPQHF.

This clonotype has at least ten counts. This sequence joins TRBV7-2 and TRBJ1-1, with 7 nucleotides matching TRBD1. The V gene's germline CDR1 is SGHTA and CDR2 FQGNSA. This CDR3 is 14 amino acids long. The trim removed 5 bases at V and 2 bases at J, leaving 5 bases unmatched. The CDR3 coding sequence is TGTGCCAGCAGCCCCCAGGGGGTCAACACTGAAGCTTTCTTT. Translation: CASSPQGVNTEAFF.